This T cell receptor (beta chain) was captured by sequencing in a study of T cell responses to AZD1222 COVID-19 vaccine. Overall study findings and caveats: Reports say nearly half of spike-specific TCRs go after unmutated variant regions. A mostly white British donor set with more females was recruited, and clonal diversity was possibly underestimated.

Pooled samples include second doses given at about 4 or 12 weeks. In the case of this clone: Its cognate antigen is unknown. Different DNA sequences within this sample yield the same CDR3.

V was cut by 0 bases and J by 0 bases, with 6 bases left in between. This CDR3 has 14 residues. CDR1 KGHSH and CDR2 LQKENI come from the germline V gene. Some clones are missing from TCRdb's copy, which holds only in-frame ones; the method was immunoSEQ multiplex PCR. The sample lists 90,000 to 130,000 clones, approximately 92% occurring once. The chain recombines TRBV18 with TRBJ2-7; no definite D call. Sample: peripheral blood, taken 28 days after the second AZD1222 dose. The receptor comes from an adult who received the AZD1222 COVID-19 vaccine. The CDR3 here is CASSPPADSYEQYF. The CDR3 nucleotides read TGTGCCAGCTCACCACCCGCAGACTCCTACGAGCAGTACTTC. Variable domain in full (rest from reference TRBV18 and TRBJ2-7): NAGVMQNPRHLVRRRGQEARLRCSPMKGHSHVYWYRQLPEEGLKFMVYLQKENIIDESGMPKERFSAEFPKEGPSILRIQQVVRGDSAAYFCASSPPADSYEQYFGPGTRLTVT.